The clone carrying this T cell receptor beta chain has more than one count but fewer than ten. This sample stems from a study of early T cells in non-severe SARS-CoV-2 infection. V shed 0 bases, J shed 6 bases, and the junction held 1 base outside the gene matches. The CDR3 has 13 residues. CDR1 is DFQATT, CDR2 SNEGSKA, per germline (reference sequence). TCRdb re-called the 5' RACE reads with MiXCR, one entry per CDR3 protein. The sample has approximately 120,000 distinct CDR3 sequences; around 14% are singletons. Sequenced material: whole blood. The receptor comes from an adult who was a healthcare worker with PCR-confirmed SARS-CoV-2 infection or an uninfected control (not recorded which). This sequence joins TRBV20-1 and TRBJ2-1, with 8 nucleotides matching TRBD2. The CDR3 region has the DNA TGCAGTGCTAGAGAACGGGGGGGCAATGAGCAGTTCTTC. The encoded protein is CSARERGGNEQFF.